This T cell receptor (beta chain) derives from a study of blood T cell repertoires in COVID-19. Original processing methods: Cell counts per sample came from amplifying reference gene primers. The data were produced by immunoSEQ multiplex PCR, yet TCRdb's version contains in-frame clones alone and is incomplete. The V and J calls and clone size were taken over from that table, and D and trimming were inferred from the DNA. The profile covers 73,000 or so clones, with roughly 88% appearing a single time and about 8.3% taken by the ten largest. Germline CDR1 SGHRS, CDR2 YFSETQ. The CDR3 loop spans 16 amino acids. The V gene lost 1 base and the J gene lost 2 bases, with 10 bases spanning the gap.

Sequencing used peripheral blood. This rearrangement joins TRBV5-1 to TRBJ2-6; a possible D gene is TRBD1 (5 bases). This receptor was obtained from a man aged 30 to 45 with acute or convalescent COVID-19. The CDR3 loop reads CASSLQGTTGANVLTF. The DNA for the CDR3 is TGCGCCAGCAGCTTGCAGGGTACAACTGGGGCCAACGTCCTGACTTTC.